This TCR beta chain originates from a study of somatic mutations in cytotoxic T cells in rheumatoid arthritis (TCRdb year 2017). Turning to the overall study: Patient peripheral blood (just over 29 ml EDTA) was drawn right after diagnosis and before any treatment started. A FACSAria II or Sony SH800 was used to flow-sort some V beta antibody-stained T-cell populations at nearly 100% purity, and TCRB sequencing was also done on sorted V beta1+ cells. Whether expanded CD8+ T-cell clones in untreated, newly diagnosed rheumatoid arthritis carry somatic mutations was the study question, and clonality was characterized with TCRB deep sequencing. For roughly 63 rheumatoid arthritis patients and more than 15 healthy controls, TCRB deep sequencing was carried out. Patients and controls did not essentially differ in median age, which was nearly identical between the groups.

Study-level results and caveats: CD8+ T-cell clonality did not differ significantly between rheumatoid arthritis patients and age-matched healthy controls. The finding that TRBV07 was slightly underrepresented in patients was left unadjusted for multiple comparisons. CD8+ clonality increased with age in patients (Spearman r of about 0.49) but not in healthy controls. The antigen targets of the expanded CD8+ clones were unknown, and absence from virus-specific databases did not rule out viral specificity. In about an eighth of the roughly 65 patients, more than 20% of CD8+ cells belonged to the largest CD8+ clone, while several identical CD8+ TCRB sequences were shared between blood and synovial fluid.

The immunoSEQ assay was applied to genomic DNA for TCRB CDR3 sequencing. The paper's data handling went like this. Patient CD8+ clones larger than 1% were compared against published virus-specific TCRB sequences, and only a few matched. Analyses were restricted to productive TCRB rearrangements. A clone was defined by a unique TCRB CDR3 sequence, and clonality was computed as a productive clonality index based on Shannon entropy. To calculate repertoire overlap between two samples, the template counts of each clone were considered relative to each sample's total templates. V-gene usage from TCRB sequencing and V-gene usage measured by flow cytometry were correlated (Spearman r of 0.61). TCRdb limited this immuneACCESS table to in-frame rearrangements with V and J called. A share of clones is missing; checked studies link under half to unresolved V genes, and the rest is unexplained. The V and J calls and clone size are taken from that table; D and trimming were inferred from the DNA. The table for this sample lists fewer than 40,000 clones; 82% of them were counted only once. 6.5% to 9% of the sample belongs to the ten largest clones.

On an AutoMACS, CD4+ and CD8+ cells were isolated via positive magnetic bead selection, and their purity was verified by flow cytometry. A TCR V beta antibody panel was used in flow cytometry to screen first for clonal expansions, which were then characterized by TCRB deep sequencing of sorted CD8+ fractions. Isolation of peripheral blood mononuclear cells was done through Ficoll-Paque PLUS density gradient separation. Nucleospin Tissue or Tissue XS kits were used to extract DNA from CD4-enriched, CD8-enriched or PBMC samples, and a Qubit 2.0 fluorometer was used for quantification. The germline V gene specifies SGHRS as CDR1 and YFSETQ as CDR2. The CDR3 spans 17 residues, from the cysteine through the phenylalanine. Kept here is only the CDR3 DNA, which spans 51 bases and is read in frame from base 1. Trimmed from V: 4 bases; trimmed from J: 2 bases; junction bases lacking a gene match: 14. Concerning this clone itself: Its binding antigen is unknown. Nothing much larger sits one base from this clone, and base qualities are not available.

The chain uses TRBV5-1 and TRBJ2-7; 8 of the junction bases match TRBD2. Sequenced material: CD8+ T cells sorted from blood. This TCR was recovered from an adult with rheumatoid arthritis. In nucleotides, the sequence is TGCGCCAGCAGCCCGCACCCGGAGACTAGCGCAGCCTACGAGCAGTACTTC. Translated, this is CASSPHPETSAAYEQYF.